This is a list of T cell receptor beta chains from one sample in a study of T cell responses to AZD1222 COVID-19 vaccine. Profiled with immunoSEQ multiplex PCR; TCRdb holds only in-frame clones, not every one. The sample comprises 130,000 or so clones, over 90% of which are singletons, and 6.6% rests with the top ten. Material: peripheral blood, obtained on day 0 of AZD1222 vaccination. The receptors were sampled from an adult in good health. The CDR3 runs from the conserved cysteine through the conserved F or W. D genes are given only for firm matches. The listing skips clone size in some rows; elsewhere it reads once, few, many or a size class.

abundance	v_gene	len	j_gene	d_gene	CDR3nt	CDR3aa
NA	TRBV19	14	TRBJ2-7	TRBD1	TGTGCCAGTAAGGAAAGGGACAGGGCAACCGAGCAGTACTTC	CASKERDRATEQYF
NA	TRBV6-5	15	TRBJ1-1	NA	TGTGCCAGCAGTTACTGGGGGGGGAGGGACACTGAAGCTTTCTTT	CASSYWGGRDTEAFF
many	TRBV2	14	TRBJ2-7	TRBD1	TGTGCCAGCACCCGGGACAGGGATTCCTACGAGCAGTACTTC	CASTRDRDSYEQYF
NA	TRBV28	15	TRBJ2-7	TRBD1	TGTGCCAGCAGTTCCCGGGACAGGGGCATCTACGAGCAGTACTTC	CASSSRDRGIYEQYF
NA	TRBV5-4	15	TRBJ1-4	TRBD1	TGTGCCAGCAGCCTAGGCAGGGGGACTAATGAAAAACTGTTTTTT	CASSLGRGTNEKLFF
NA	TRBV2	14	TRBJ2-7	TRBD1	TGTGCCAGCAGTGCAGGGACAGGGTTCTACGAGCAGTACTTC	CASSAGTGFYEQYF
NA	TRBV4-1	15	TRBJ2-3	NA	TGCGCCAGCAGCCAGCTGGGGGCCGGGGGAGATACGCAGTATTTT	CASSQLGAGGDTQYF
NA	TRBV9	14	TRBJ1-1	NA	TGTGCCAGCAGCGTTGGACCTGAGGGCGTTTGGGCTTTCTTT	CASSVGPEGVWAFF
NA	TRBV11-1	14	TRBJ2-2	TRBD1	TGTGCCAGCAGCCGGGACAGGCGGACCGGGGAGCTGTTTTTT	CASSRDRRTGELFF
NA	TRBV4-2	18	TRBJ2-6	NA	TGTGCCAGCAGCCAAGAAGGGACCACATACGCTGGGGCCAACGTCCTGACTTTC	CASSQEGTTYAGANVLTF
NA	TRBV15	16	TRBJ1-4	TRBD1	TGTGCCACCAGCCGTAGACAGGGGTTAACTAATGAAAAACTGTTTTTT	CATSRRQGLTNEKLFF
NA	TRBV4-1	16	TRBJ1-1	NA	TGCGCCAGCAGCCATTCAAGGCCACGGACCAACACTGAAGCTTTCTTT	CASSHSRPRTNTEAFF
NA	TRBV14	15	TRBJ1-2	NA	TGTGCCAGCAGCCAAGAGCAGGGGAAGAGCTATGGCTACACCTTC	CASSQEQGKSYGYTF
once	TRBV2	11	TRBJ2-7	NA	TGTGCCAGCAGAAATCGGACGAGTTCGAACTTC	CASRNRTSSNF
NA	TRBV18	15	TRBJ1-4	NA	TGTGCCAGCTCACAGCTACAGGGAGGGGTTGAAAAACTGTTTTTT	CASSQLQGGVEKLFF
NA	TRBV21-1	20	TRBJ2-7	NA	TGTGCCAGCAGCAAAGTAGAGGCGGGAAGGAAGAGACGGAACCGCTACGAGCAGTACTTC	CASSKVEAGRKRRNRYEQYF
NA	TRBV5-1	15	TRBJ2-1	TRBD2	TGCGCCAGCAGCTTGGTAGCGGGAGGTCCAAATGAGCAGTTCTTC	CASSLVAGGPNEQFF
few	TRBV7-2	14	TRBJ2-1	NA	TGTGCCAGCAGCTTTGGCAGGGCCACCACTGAGCAGTTCTTC	CASSFGRATTEQFF
NA	TRBV7-4	15	TRBJ1-5	TRBD1	TGTGCCAGCAGGATCACAGGGGGCCCCGGTCAGCCCCAGCATTTT	CASRITGGPGQPQHF
NA	TRBV13	14	TRBJ2-7	TRBD2	TGTGCCAGCAGCTCCCAGGGACTAGACAACGAGCAGTACTTC	CASSSQGLDNEQYF
NA	TRBV30	14	TRBJ1-1	NA	TGTGCCTGCCAGACAGGTCTACCGTCCAGTGAAGCTTTCTTT	CACQTGLPSSEAFF
NA	TRBV15	18	TRBJ2-1	NA	TGTGCCACCAGCAGAGGTCCAGGACTGACGAGCTCCTACAATGAGCAGTTCTTC	CATSRGPGLTSSYNEQFF
NA	TRBV7-9	16	TRBJ1-2	NA	TGTGCCAGCAGCCTAACACAGCCTCGACAGGTCTATGGCTACACCTTC	CASSLTQPRQVYGYTF
once	TRBV11-2	13	TRBJ1-1	NA	TGTGCCAGCAGCTTAGTCCCCTCAAGTGAAGCTTTCTTT	CASSLVPSSEAFF
once	TRBV7-8	16	TRBJ1-4	NA	TGTGCCAGCAGCCCGAGCAGGACCTCAGGGTATGAAAAACTGTTTTTT	CASSPSRTSGYEKLFF
NA	TRBV4-1	13	TRBJ1-1	NA	TGCGCCAGCAGCCTGACAGGTATCGGTGAAGCTTTCTTT	CASSLTGIGEAFF
NA	TRBV28	13	TRBJ1-1	NA	TGTGCCAGCAGTGGCCCCAGGTACACTGAAGCTTTCTTT	CASSGPRYTEAFF